These T cell receptor beta chains were read from a single sample in a study of beta chain features in type 1 diabetes. Measured with immunoSEQ multiplex PCR; TCRdb has only the in-frame clones, and not every one. The sample contains approximately 600,000 clones, 9.5% to 15% of which appear only once. Specimen: naive CD4+ T cells from blood. The receptors derive from a man aged 30-40 years with type 1 diabetes. Each CDR3 is given with its conserved first and last residue.

v_call,j_call,cdr3_aa
TRBV30,TRBJ2-3,CAWSFYRVLSTDTQYF
TRBV29-1,TRBJ2-6,CSVATGSRSGGANVLTF
TRBV11-2,TRBJ2-6,CASSLIQSSGANVLTF
TRBV7-9,TRBJ2-3,CASSSLLAGPGGDTQYF
TRBV2,TRBJ1-5,CASSESQGDQPQHF
TRBV27,TRBJ1-5,CASSPRDTYQPQHF
TRBV5-1,TRBJ1-3,CASSRSSDFSGNTIYF
TRBV28,TRBJ1-5,CASSLRTGTFNQPQHF
TRBV2,TRBJ2-2,CASSRGPSGELFF
TRBV11-2,TRBJ2-1,CASSRPPEEQFF
TRBV7-2,TRBJ2-1,CASSLLAGAYNEQFF
TRBV19,TRBJ2-7,CASSNIYEQYF
TRBV13,TRBJ1-1,CASSLEHAEAFF
TRBV28,TRBJ1-2,CASSGEGGPNYGYTF
TRBV5-6,TRBJ1-2,CASSEAPAGYTF
TRBV20-1,TRBJ1-1,CSASGQTEAFF
TRBV29-1,TRBJ1-4,CSVGGRANEKLFF
TRBV27,TRBJ2-7,CASSLRPGLLSYEQYF
TRBV7-9,TRBJ2-7,CASSPTWTSLLSYEQYF
TRBV5-1,TRBJ2-5,CASSSGTGGETQYF
TRBV28,TRBJ2-3,CASSTSGGRHGTQYF
TRBV6-5,TRBJ2-7,CASSYSAAKPYEQYF
TRBV6-5,TRBJ2-1,CASSYAWDSSYNEQFF
TRBV7-8,TRBJ1-1,CASSSPTGLNTEAFF
TRBV4-3,TRBJ2-3,CASSQGLADTQYF
TRBV5-1,TRBJ1-5,CASREGNGPQHF
TRBV5-4,TRBJ1-3,CASSGGSLSGNTIYF
TRBV7-2,TRBJ2-2,CASSAQFVRNTGELFF
TRBV6-5,TRBJ2-3,CASSLTRVADTQYF
TRBV5-1,TRBJ2-5,CASKGQGTSKETQYF
TRBV29-1,TRBJ1-4,CSVGGRANEKLFF
TRBV28,TRBJ2-7,CASSLTSGGAYEQYF
TRBV4-2,TRBJ2-1,CASSRGGGGLDNEQFF
TRBV30,TRBJ2-7,CAWSPHPWGENSYEQYF
TRBV5-4,TRBJ1-2,CASSLEGLYGYTF
TRBV18,TRBJ1-4,CASSPGTGQKLFF
TRBV19,TRBJ1-3,CASRGGQDSGNTIYF
TRBV6-5,TRBJ2-7,CASRGTGTGRNEQYF
TRBV7-2,TRBJ2-5,CASSLRSVKGTQYF
TRBV7-2,TRBJ2-6,CASSLRGVSGANVLTF
TRBV19,TRBJ2-5,CASSRARETQYF
TRBV7-9,TRBJ2-2,CASSLVLGTGELFF
TRBV9,TRBJ1-5,CASSQGGGGQPQHF
TRBV7-2,TRBJ2-2,CASSLEPRTSGELFF
TRBV27,TRBJ1-5,CASSYVPRGNQPQHF
TRBV7-2,TRBJ1-2,CASSSFALRGSTGPSF